The 10 T cell receptor beta chains reported below all come from one sample, sequenced in a study of tumor-infiltrating lymphocytes in primary liver carcinoma. Germline DNA was also extracted, with blood RNA taken from unsorted whole blood. With around 490 ng total RNA as template and a constant-region primer, TCR beta cDNA was made. Amplification in three nested multiplex PCR rounds with slightly modified ARM-PCR gave rise to TCR beta libraries. The first two PCR rounds, around 10 cycles each, used TRBV1-TRBV30 forward primers and a C-beta reverse primer. TCRdb analysed the multiplex PCR reads with MiXCR anew, one entry per CDR3 protein. The data contain about 320,000 distinct CDR3 sequences, over 55% of them seen just once; the ten biggest clones take up 9%. The sample consisted of peripheral blood. These receptors all come from a man aged 35 to 55 with primary liver carcinoma and hepatitis B virus infection.

A single count supports this clonotype. This may be a read error, as it is one base from a much larger clone. The V gene is TRBV6-2 or TRBV6-3, the J gene TRBJ2-7, with unresolved D. The V gene's germline CDR1 is MNHEY and CDR2 SVGEGT. This CDR3 is built from 14 residues. The CDR3 spells CGSSYSTGNYEQYF. DNA of the CDR3: TGTGGCAGCAGTTACTCGACCGGAAACTACGAGCAGTACTTC.

This clonotype was detected only a few times. CDR3: CAIRETGTRNTEAFF. The CDR3 bases are TGTGCCATCAGGGAGACCGGGACCAGGAACACTGAAGCTTTCTTT. J is TRBJ1-1 and V is TRBV10-3, with D possibly TRBD1 on 5 matching bases. Trimming pared 6 bases from V and 1 base from J, leaving 15 bases between. Germline V gives CDR1 ENHRY, CDR2 SYGVKD. This CDR3 is 15 amino acids long.

V and J are TRBV12-3 or TRBV12-4 and TRBJ1-3, with D uncertain. V lost 7 bases, J lost 0 bases, and 13 bases lay in between. This CDR3 is built from 15 residues. The CDR3 DNA reads as TGTGCCAGCACTGTGGACGGAAACTCTGGAAACACCATATATTTT. It encodes CASTVDGNSGNTIYF.

Worth noting for this clonotype: Mismatch with germline at one junction end may stem from a read error. This chain connects TRBV11-1 to TRBJ2-1, with TRBD2 matching 7 bases. The germline CDR1 and CDR2 sequences are SGHAT and FQDESV (reference sequence). This CDR3 spans 17 amino acids. This CDR3 reads CASNLASSGGPRDEQFF. The DNA of the CDR3 is TGTGCCAGCAACTTAGCATCCTCGGGAGGACCTAGGGATGAGCAGTTCTTC.

On this clonotype itself: Possible read error: a much larger clone is one base away. The rearrangement uses TRBV4-3 and TRBJ2-2, with D hard to call. The germline V gene encodes CDR1 LGHNA and CDR2 YSLEER. The CDR3 sequence is 14 residues long. As DNA, the CDR3 is TGCGCCAGCATCCAAGATGGGAACACCGGGGAGCTGTTTTTT. Translated: CASIQDGNTGELFF.

In regard to this clonotype: A much larger clone differs from this one at a single base, so this may be a read error. Lacking the conserved final phenylalanine or tryptophan, this CDR3 likely reflects a read error. CDR3 loop: CASKRERTQYC. The CDR3 nucleotides are TGTGCCAGCAAGAGGGAACGGACCCAGTACTGC. The chain combines TRBV6-2 or TRBV6-3 with TRBJ2-5; maybe TRBD2 (5 bases). Trimming took 7 bases from V and 7 from J, leaving 10 bases between them. Germline assignment: CDR1 MNHEY and CDR2 SVGEGT. The CDR3 is made up of 11 amino acids.

As regards this clonotype: Just one base apart from a much larger clone, this may be a read error. The conserved closing phenylalanine or tryptophan is absent in this CDR3, likely reflecting a read error. This chain uses TRBV6-6 with TRBJ1-1, with 9 bases fitting TRBD1. V was pared by 4 bases and J by 3 bases, with 6 bases of the junction left unmatched. The CDR3 totals 15 residues. Germline V gene lookup returns CDR1 MNHNY and CDR2 SVGAGI (reference sequence). DNA for the CDR3: TGTGCCAGCAGTTCATTCGGACAGGGGTACACTGAAGCTTTCTAT. It translates to CASSSFGQGYTEAFY.

As regards this clonotype: A junction end diverges from the germline sequence, so it may reflect a read error. The J gene is TRBJ2-2, the V gene TRBV28, with D perhaps being TRBD1 or TRBD2 (6 bases each). The length of the CDR3 is 16 residues. Per the germline V gene, CDR1 is MDHEN and CDR2 is SYDVKM. For the CDR3, the DNA is TGTGTCAGCAGGCTGGGGGGCTGTCGTTGGACCGGGGAGCTGTTTTTT. As protein: CVSRLGGCRWTGELFF. Together with reference TRBV28 and TRBJ2-2, the CDR3 gives the full variable domain: DVKVTQSSRYLVKRTGEKVFLECVQDMDHENMFWYRQDPGLGLRLIYFSYDVKMKEKGDIPEGYSVSREKKERFSLILESASTNQTSMYLCVSRLGGCRWTGELFFGEGSRLTVL.

A word on this clonotype: With a much larger clone just one base away, this may be a read error. This chain uses TRBV6-6 with TRBJ2-1; no reliable D call. CDR1 and CDR2 from the germline V gene are MNHNY and SVGAGI (reference sequence). This CDR3 spans 12 amino acids. Trimming took 3 bases from V and 7 from J, leaving 7 bases between them. The CDR3 DNA follows: TGTGCCAGCAGTTATCGGGTGAATGAGCAGTTCTTC. Residues: CASSYRVNEQFF.

A note on this clonotype: The conserved closing phenylalanine or tryptophan is absent in this CDR3, likely reflecting a read error. V usage is TRBV19 and J usage is TRBJ2-2; tentatively, D is TRBD2 (5 bases). Germline V gives CDR1 LNHDA, CDR2 SQIVND (reference sequence). The ends were cut back, 5 bases at V and 5 bases at J, with 9 bases in the middle. The CDR3 has 13 residues. CDR3 bases: TGTGCCAGTAGTCCCCGGAGGACCGGGGAGCTGTTTCTT. Amino acid sequence: CASSPRRTGELFL.